These 2 T cell receptor beta chains were sequenced from one sample in a study of T cell repertoires in cytomegalovirus infection. Antigen specificity for these receptors is unknown. MiXCR, applied by TCRdb to the reads, yields one record per CDR3 protein. This table has some 920,000 distinct CDR3 sequences, less than 35% appearing once. The material sequenced was cultured CD8+ T cells from PBMCs, taken from culture after CMV antigen stimulation. Every receptor here comes from a human donor in good health (CMV status not recorded). Some clones in this sample may be carry-over from other donors' samples.

The rearrangement links TRBV12-5 to TRBJ2-1, with D perhaps TRBD1 (5 bases). With 0 bases removed from V and 8 bases from J, the gap between germline ends came to 11 bases. Germline-derived CDR1 and CDR2 are LGHNT and FRNRAP. This CDR3 has 14 amino acids. The CDR3 is CASGLVDSVDEQFF. CDR3 in DNA: TGTGCTAGTGGTTTGGTAGACAGCGTCGATGAGCAGTTCTTC.

This clonotype was recorded only once. This chain links TRBV4-1 with TRBJ2-3; no clear D gene. The CDR3 runs to 16 residues. V lost 0 bases to trimming and J lost 0 bases, with 10 bases between them. From germline, CDR1 is MGHRA and CDR2 YSYEKL. This CDR3 reads CASSQDGVGSTDTQYF. The CDR3 DNA follows: TGCGCCAGCAGCCAAGATGGAGTAGGGAGCACAGATACGCAGTATTTT.